The rows below give T cell receptor beta chains drawn from one sample of a study of regulatory T cells in long-lasting Graves disease. TCRdb processed the multiplex PCR reads anew with MiXCR; each CDR3 protein has one entry. This table has hundreds of thousands of distinct CDR3 sequences, about 15% appearing once. These records were also assigned to another study, of T cells in Graves' hyperthyroidism and ophthalmopathy.

Material: peripheral blood mononuclear cells (PBMCs), obtained at new diagnosis, from a patient treated with antithyroid drugs. The receptors derive from a young woman with Graves disease. The CDR3 runs from the conserved cysteine through the conserved F or W. Each record gives: V gene, D gene, clone size, J gene, CDR3 DNA, CDR3 protein. D genes are given only for firm matches. For some rows the clone size is stated as once, few or many, or as a class when expanded; others skip it.

>TRBV9|.|.|TRBJ2-1
TGTGCCAGCAGCGTAGTATCACTAGCAGGCAGTGAGCAGTTCTTC
CASSVVSLAGSEQFF
>TRBV4-1|.|.|TRBJ2-7
TGCGCCAGCAGCCACCCCAAGGGGGTATTGGGGGGAGAGCAGTACTTC
CASSHPKGVLGGEQYF
>TRBV28|.|many|TRBJ2-5
TGTGCCAGCAGTTTCTCCGGACGGGTAGAGACCCAGTACTTC
CASSFSGRVETQYF
>TRBV29-1|TRBD2|many|TRBJ2-7
TGCAGCGTGGGAACTAGCGGCCAATTCTCCTACGAGCAGTACTTC
CSVGTSGQFSYEQYF
>TRBV7-2|.|many|TRBJ2-7
TGTGCCAGCAGCCCGACACCAGGGGACTCCTACGAGCAGTACTTC
CASSPTPGDSYEQYF
>TRBV2|TRBD2|many|TRBJ2-5
TGTGCCAGCAGTGAAGAGGGAGGGCTAGCGAAGACCCAGTACTTC
CASSEEGGLAKTQYF
>TRBV27|TRBD1|many|TRBJ2-5
TGTGCCAGCAGCTCCCACCGGACAGGTGGGGAGACCCAGTACTTC
CASSSHRTGGETQYF
>TRBV14|.|few|TRBJ1-1
TGTGCCAGCAGCCAAGTGCACGCATCAGAAGCTTTCTTT
CASSQVHASEAFF
>TRBV20-1|.|many|TRBJ1-2
TGCAGTGCTAGAGATTTTACATATGGGTATGGCTACACCTTC
CSARDFTYGYGYTF
>TRBV3-1|.|few|TRBJ2-7
TGTGCCAGCAGCCACCGCTTTCGGGAGAGGGGATACGAGCAGTACTTC
CASSHRFRERGYEQYF
>TRBV18|.|.|TRBJ2-7
TGTGCCAGCTCACCGTCCCACGAGCAGTACTTC
CASSPSHEQYF
>TRBV6-1|.|many|TRBJ1-5
TGTGCCAGCAGGAGGGTCGGGACTGGATTTAATCAGCCCCAGCATTTT
CASRRVGTGFNQPQHF
>TRBV6-1|TRBD1|few|TRBJ2-7
TGTGCCAGCAGTGAATTGGTGACAGGGGGCTACGAGCAGTACTTC
CASSELVTGGYEQYF
>TRBV6-5|.|many|TRBJ1-2
TGTGCCAGCAGTTACTCCCCAGACCCGGGCTACACCTTC
CASSYSPDPGYTF
>TRBV7-8|.|few|TRBJ1-1
TGTGCCAGCAGCCCCTTATACGGGAACACTGAAGCTTTCTTT
CASSPLYGNTEAFF
>TRBV12-3/TRBV12-4|TRBD1|.|TRBJ2-4
TGTGCCAGCAGGGACAGGGGCATCAAAAACATTCAGTACTTC
CASRDRGIKNIQYF
>TRBV20-1|.|few|TRBJ2-7
TGCAGTTACCTGAGGCCAGGGGTCGGAGAGCAGTACTTC
CSYLRPGVGEQYF
>TRBV5-6|.|.|TRBJ2-5
TGTGCCAGCAGCGACCTATCTGGGGGTGAGACCCAGTACTTC
CASSDLSGGETQYF
>TRBV19|.|many|TRBJ1-1
TGTGCCAGTAGTGCCTACACGAACACTGAAGCTTTCTTT
CASSAYTNTEAFF
>TRBV5-1|.|few|TRBJ2-6
TGCGCCAGCAGTGATGGGGCGACTGGATCCTCTGGGGCCAACGTCCTGACTTTC
CASSDGATGSSGANVLTF
>TRBV20-1|.|many|TRBJ2-3
TGCAGTGCTAGAGATCGTTGGAAGATCACAGATACGCAGTATTTT
CSARDRWKITDTQYF
>TRBV7-2|TRBD1|many|TRBJ2-7
TGTGCCAGCAGACGGGACAGGGTGGACGAGCAGTACTTC
CASRRDRVDEQYF
>TRBV7-9|.|.|TRBJ1-3
TGTGCCAGCAGCCCGGGGGGTTGGGGGATCTCTGGAAACACCATATATTTT
CASSPGGWGISGNTIYF
>TRBV29-1|.|many|TRBJ2-3
TGCAGCGTAACACGGGGGCAGGCGCAGTATTTT
CSVTRGQAQYF
>TRBV6-1|TRBD1|few|TRBJ2-1
TGTGCCAGCAGTCAGACAGGGGGGTTAAATGAGCAGTTCTTC
CASSQTGGLNEQFF
>TRBV6-1|TRBD2|.|TRBJ2-3
TGTGCCAGCAGGCTACTAGCGGGAGGCACAGATACGCAGTATTTT
CASRLLAGGTDTQYF
>TRBV27|TRBD2|many|TRBJ2-7
TGTGCCAGCAGTTTAACCCTAGGGACTAGCGGGAGTATAGGGGAGCAGTACTTC
CASSLTLGTSGSIGEQYF
>TRBV10-3|TRBD2|many|TRBJ2-5
TGTGCCATCACGGGAGGGAGCGTCCAGTACTTC
CAITGGSVQYF
>TRBV6-1|.|.|TRBJ2-1
TGTGCCAGCTCGGACTCCTATGAGCAGTTCTTC
CASSDSYEQFF
>TRBV5-1|TRBD1|.|TRBJ1-6
TGCGCCAGCAGCCTGTCAGGGGGCGTCTATAATTCACCCCTCCACTTT
CASSLSGGVYNSPLHF
>TRBV4-1|.|.|TRBJ1-1
TGCGCCAGCAGCCAAGATCCGAGGGTATTCAGCAACACTGAAGCTTTCTTT
CASSQDPRVFSNTEAFF
>TRBV2|TRBD2|many|TRBJ2-1
TGTGCCAGCACCAGCCTTAGCGGGGGGGTGTCCAATGAGCAGTTCTTC
CASTSLSGGVSNEQFF
>TRBV28|.|many|TRBJ1-2
TGTGCCAGCAGGACCGCGGGGCAGGGCTACGGCTACACCTTC
CASRTAGQGYGYTF
>TRBV9|.|.|TRBJ2-7
TGTGCCAGCAGCGTATGGTGGGAGCCCTCCTACGAGCAGTACTTC
CASSVWWEPSYEQYF
>TRBV20-1|.|many|TRBJ2-2
TGCAGTGCTAGTAGGTCCGGGGAGCTGTTTTTT
CSASRSGELFF